What follows describes a single T cell receptor (beta chain). Antigen: not known. The data belong to a study of cytomegalovirus exposure and HLA in healthy donors. PCR primers comprised 60 Vbeta and 13 Jbeta primers. Clones were read by immunoSEQ multiplex PCR, and TCRdb kept only the in-frame ones, dropping some. The sample has about 190,000 clones, 80% to 85% seen once. Per germline, CDR1 SGDLS and CDR2 YYNGEE. Trimming at V came to 9 bases and at J to 3 bases, leaving 7 bases not matched to a gene. This CDR3 spans 13 amino acids. Study-wide results and limits: TCR beta V segments were, for the most part, productive about 87% or about 30% of the time in an earlier analysis. Indistinguishable V segments, including TRBV6-2 and TRBV6-3, were excluded. A later analysis found that most CMV-associated TCR beta chains appeared HLA-restricted. As confirmed in vitro, a few CMV-associated chains were specific for CMV antigens.

The V call is TRBV9, the J call TRBJ2-7, with 9 positions matching TRBD1. This TCR was sampled from a middle-aged man in good health and CMV-seropositive. What was sequenced was PBMCs. This CDR3 is CAIWTGVSYEQYF. As DNA, the CDR3 is TGTGCCATCTGGACAGGGGTGAGCTACGAGCAGTACTTC.